The 13 T cell receptor beta chains in this list originate from one sample, sequenced in a study of T cell repertoires in cytomegalovirus infection. TCRdb reprocessed the reads with MiXCR, giving one entry per CDR3 protein. The sample holds 630,000 or so distinct CDR3 sequences, about 24% seen once. Material for sequencing was CD8+ T cells from PBMCs. The receptors come from a human donor in good health (CMV status not recorded). Some clones in this sample may be carry-over from other donors' samples.

The V call is TRBV20-1, the J call TRBJ2-6; the D is unclear. The CDR3 has 15 residues. Germline values: CDR1 DFQATT, CDR2 SNEGSKA (reference sequence). The V end was cut by 6 bases, the J end by 2 bases, with 14 bases between. The CDR3 DNA reads TGCAGTGCCGTCTTGACGGCACCTGGGGCCAACGTCCTGACTTTC. Translation gives CSAVLTAPGANVLTF.

This sequence joins TRBV20-1 and TRBJ2-7, with D possibly matching TRBD1 (6 bases). The CDR3 sequence is 12 residues long. In germline, CDR1 is DFQATT, CDR2 SNEGSKA (reference sequence). V dropped 2 bases and J dropped 3 bases, with 8 bases sitting between them. In DNA form, the CDR3 reads TGCAGTGCTAGAAAAGGGGGCTACGAGCAGTACTTC. This encodes CSARKGGYEQYF.

The V and J genes are TRBV12-3 or TRBV12-4 and TRBJ1-5; TRBD1 is a possible D gene (5 bases). The CDR3 has 14 amino acids. Trimming shortened V by 9 bases and J by 1 base, and 13 bases separated the two germline ends. The CDR3 sequence is CASWGGQSNQPQHF. CDR3 sequence (DNA): TGTGCCAGTTGGGGCGGACAAAGCAATCAGCCCCAGCATTTT.

This clonotype was detected only once. A much bigger clone sits one base away, suggesting this may be a read error. The genes are TRBV7-2 and TRBJ2-5, with 7 bases identical to TRBD2. Germline lookup yields CDR1 SGHTA and CDR2 FQGNSA. The junction had 9 bases not matched to a gene; V was cut back by 0 bases and J by 5 bases. The CDR3 covers 16 residues. CDR3 nucleotides: TGTGCCAGCAGCTTAGCGCTAGTGGGGGGGAGGGAGACCCAGTACTTC. Amino acid sequence: CASSLALVGGRETQYF. The complete variable domain, with remaining parts taken from reference TRBV7-2 and TRBJ2-5, reads GAGVSQSPSNKVTEKGKDVELRCDPISGHTALYWYRQSLGQGLEFLIYFQGNSAPDKSGLPSDRFSAERTGGSVSTLTIQRTQQEDSAVYLCASSLALVGGRETQYFGPGTRLLVL.

The chain uses TRBV25-1 and TRBJ2-1; unclear D gene. The CDR3 has 11 residues. Germline V gene sequence: CDR1 MGHDK, CDR2 SYGVNS. V shed 1 base and J shed 9 bases, with 4 bases lying between them. In DNA form, the CDR3 reads TGTGCCAGCAGTGAATCCGTTGAGCAGTTCTTC. Translation gives CASSESVEQFF.

The V and J genes are TRBV6-5 and TRBJ1-6; D ambiguous. Germline assignment: CDR1 MNHEY and CDR2 SVGAGI. Trimming removed 3 bases at V and 9 bases at J, with 18 bases between. This CDR3 is 16 amino acids long. The CDR3, as DNA: TGTGCCAGCAGTTATTCGGGCAACCCGTGGGGTTCACCCCTCCACTTT. Protein sequence: CASSYSGNPWGSPLHF.

The J gene is TRBJ1-1, the V gene TRBV7-8; D perhaps matches TRBD1 (6 bases). V was shortened by 1 base and J by 1 base, with 10 bases between the two germline ends. This CDR3 comprises 15 residues. Germline V lookup: CDR1 SGHVS, CDR2 FQNEAQ. The chain's CDR3 is CASSLDPTGNTEAFF. DNA for the CDR3: TGTGCCAGCAGCTTAGATCCGACAGGGAACACTGAAGCTTTCTTT.

This clonotype has a count of ten or more. The chain has TRBV7-9 and TRBJ2-2; D is undetermined. V lost 5 bases and J lost 6, with 13 bases in between. The CDR3 totals 14 residues. Germline V gene lookup returns CDR1 SEHNR and CDR2 FQNEAQ (reference sequence). The CDR3 DNA is TGTGCCAGCAGCCCCAGCCTGGGCGCCGGGGAGCTGTTTTTT. It encodes CASSPSLGAGELFF.

This clonotype has only a few counts. The chain recombines TRBV12-3 or TRBV12-4 with TRBJ1-1, with no clear D. V was pared by 4 bases and J by 8 bases, with 11 bases between. The CDR3 totals 12 residues. The CDR3 bases are TGTGCCAGCAGTTCAACCGGGAGGGAAGCTTTCTTT. This sequence encodes CASSSTGREAFF.

This clonotype showed up many times. The chain carries TRBV7-2 and TRBJ2-7; no clear D. In germline, CDR1 is SGHTA, CDR2 FQGNSA. V was shortened by 1 base and J by 4 bases, with 14 bases between the two germline ends. The CDR3 runs to 15 residues. This CDR3 reads CASSLGVGYAYEQYF. In nucleotides, the CDR3 is TGTGCCAGCAGCTTAGGCGTAGGGTATGCGTACGAGCAGTACTTC.

Regarding this clonotype: A much larger clonotype is one base distant, so this may be a read error. V and J are TRBV11-2 and TRBJ2-6; possible D gene TRBD1, 6 bases. Germline values: CDR1 SGHAT, CDR2 FQNNGV. CDR3 length: 15 residues. CDR3 nucleotide sequence: TGTGCCAGCAGCTTAGGACAGGTTGGGACCAACGTCCTGACTTTC. This codes for CASSLGQVGTNVLTF.

The J gene is TRBJ1-2, the V gene TRBV28; maybe TRBD1 (6 bases). V was pared by 4 bases and J by 4 bases, with 25 bases between. The CDR3 spans 18 residues. The germline V gene has CDR1 MDHEN and CDR2 SYDVKM. CDR3 residues: CASSSAGHLAAFGYGYTF. The CDR3 DNA sequence: TGTGCCAGCAGTTCCGCGGGACACCTAGCCGCTTTCGGCTATGGCTACACCTTC.

The gene calls are TRBV12-3 or TRBV12-4 and TRBJ1-1; tentative D call: TRBD1 (5 bases). CDR3 length: 13 amino acids. V shed 4 bases and J shed 6 bases, with 12 bases lying between them. The CDR3 bases are TGTGCCAGCAGTTACTTTAGGGGAGCTGAAGCTTTCTTT. Translation gives CASSYFRGAEAFF.